This passage covers 6 T cell receptor beta chains from one sample sequenced in a study of shared clonotypes between healthy human individuals. Profiling relied on immunoSEQ multiplex PCR, and the TCRdb table lists in-frame clones only, not all of them. This sample yields about 490,000 clones, of which 70% to 80% are seen a single time; 10% to 15% belongs to the top ten. Sequences were obtained from PBMCs. Receptor source: a woman in her 40s in good health. Some clones in this sample may be carry-over from other donors' samples.

The rearrangement joins TRBV27 to TRBJ1-6; TRBD1 matches 10 bases. J was trimmed by 12 bases and V by 6 bases; bases with no gene match: 8. Germline CDR1 reads MNHEY; CDR2 reads SMNVEV (reference sequence). CDR3 length: 14 residues. The CDR3 loop reads CASSTGQGTEPLHF. The CDR3 DNA sequence: TGTGCCAGCAGCACGGGACAGGGGACGGAACCCCTCCACTTT.

This clone was seen a handful of times. CDR3 coding DNA: TGCGCCAGCAGCTTGGGCGGGAGGGTGGATGAGCAGTTCTTC. This translates into CASSLGGRVDEQFF. The chain combines TRBV5-1 with TRBJ2-1; 9 bases map to TRBD2. The junction had 3 bases not matched to a gene; V was cut back by 0 bases and J by 8 bases. The CDR3 is 14 residues long. Germline-derived CDR1 and CDR2 are SGHRS and YFSETQ.

V usage is TRBV7-2 and J usage is TRBJ1-2; the D gene is possibly TRBD1 (6 bases). The V gene's germline CDR1 is SGHTA and CDR2 FQGNSA. Between the trimmed V and J ends, which lost 5 bases and 5 bases, there was a span of 18 bases. The CDR3 contains 15 residues. The CDR3 protein is CASSPNRGRGYGYTF. Here the CDR3 DNA reads TGTGCCAGCAGCCCCAATCGGGGAAGGGGGTATGGCTACACCTTC.

The chain combines TRBV5-6 with TRBJ1-2; the D gene is possibly TRBD1 (5 bases). CDR1 is SGHDT, CDR2 YYEEEE, per germline. V was pared by 4 bases and J by 7 bases, with 14 bases between. This CDR3 comprises 13 residues. In DNA, the CDR3 is TGTGCCAGCAGCCTAGCGGGGGGAGGTGGCTACACCTTC. Amino acids: CASSLAGGGGYTF. The full variable domain, rest sourced from reference TRBV5-6 and TRBJ1-2, is DAGVTQSPTHLIKTRGQQVTLRCSPKSGHDTVSWYQQALGQGPQFIFQYYEEEERQRGNFPDRFSGHQFPNYSSELNVNALLLGDSALYLCASSLAGGGGYTFGSGTRLTVV.

The chain joins TRBV6-5 to TRBJ2-2; D is undetermined. This CDR3 region has 15 residues. The V gene's germline CDR1 is MNHEY and CDR2 SVGAGI. The V end was cut by 4 bases, the J end by 1 base, with 10 bases between. Written as DNA, the CDR3 is TGTGCCAGCAGTTCCTCCCAGTGGAACACCGGGGAGCTGTTTTTT. Encoded protein: CASSSSQWNTGELFF.

This clone came up many times. Other nucleotide sequences from this sample produce the same CDR3. The chain is built from TRBV25-1 and TRBJ1-1; a possible D gene is TRBD1 (6 bases). In germline, CDR1 is MGHDK, CDR2 SYGVNS. Trimming left V 5 bases short and J 1 base short, with 8 bases between. The CDR3 totals 13 residues. This CDR3 reads CASSPRGNTEAFF. CDR3 coding DNA: TGTGCCAGCAGTCCCAGGGGGAACACTGAAGCTTTCTTT.